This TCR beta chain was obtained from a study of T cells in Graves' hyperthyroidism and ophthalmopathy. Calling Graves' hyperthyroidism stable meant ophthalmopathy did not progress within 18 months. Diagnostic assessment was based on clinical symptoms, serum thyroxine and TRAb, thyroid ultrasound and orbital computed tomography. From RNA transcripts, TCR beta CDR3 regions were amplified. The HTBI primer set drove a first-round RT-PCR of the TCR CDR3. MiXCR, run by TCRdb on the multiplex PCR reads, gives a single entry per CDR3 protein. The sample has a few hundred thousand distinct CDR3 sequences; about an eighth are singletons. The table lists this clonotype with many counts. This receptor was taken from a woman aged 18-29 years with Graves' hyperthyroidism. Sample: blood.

The CDR3 DNA follows: TGTGCCAGCAGTTTTCGGGACGGACTTAATGAAAAACTGTTTTTT. Translation: CASSFRDGLNEKLFF. The rearrangement joins TRBV28 to TRBJ1-4, with D perhaps TRBD1 (5 bases). This CDR3 has 15 amino acids. V lost 3 bases and J lost 4, with 12 bases in between. CDR1 is MDHEN and CDR2 is SYDVKM in the germline V gene.